Reported below is one TCR beta chain. The antigen this receptor binds is unknown. It has no much larger one-base neighbor in the sample; base qualities were not kept. The source of the sample is a study of blood T cell repertoires in COVID-19 (TCRdb year 2020). Background for the entire study: The collaborator samples originated in the United States, Italy and Spain and spanned the acute and convalescent phases of COVID-19. The material from the prospective study consisted of cDNA or gDNA derived from T cells, B-cell-depleted T cells, or PBMCs. The dataset comprised deeply sampled blood TCRbeta repertoires from subjects exposed to, actively infected with, or recovered from COVID-19. The repertoires were released in a freely available public database intended as a resource for research on the immune response to SARS-CoV-2. The samples were drawn from two sources: the first 160 participants of the ongoing ImmuneRACE study, and 950 to 1,500 subjects contributed by 6 global collaborators. A de-identified subject ID, COVID-19 status, age in years and sex were almost always included in the sample metadata. HLA class I and class II types, where available, came from metadata supplied by the sample provider rather than from assay-based typing. Points the paper makes about the study in general: Clinical and demographic metadata were provided uncurated, with the amount varying by source and participant.

V loses 4 bases at its end and J loses 5 bases; junction bases beyond the gene matches: 8. From the germline V gene, CDR1 is SGDLS and CDR2 is YYNGEE. The CDR3 measures 14 amino acids from cysteine to phenylalanine. Only the CDR3 portion is preserved as DNA: 42 bases, with reading frame beginning at the first base. The immunoSEQ Assay, a bias-controlled multiplex PCR, was used to amplify TCRbeta CDR3 regions from genomic DNA. Concerning the study's data processing: The number of nucleated cells in each sample was estimated from the amplification of reference gene primers within the assay. To quantify the absolute abundance of each unique TCRbeta CDR3 rearrangement, sequence reads were collapsed and filtered. Productive Simpson clonality was computed per sample as the square root of Simpson's diversity index over productive rearrangements. The source is immuneACCESS, and TCRdb retained only in-frame sequences with V and J called. Part of the clones is not carried over; for the studies checked, unresolved V genes explain less than half of this, and the remainder is unexplained. V and J calls and clone size are those listed in that table; D and trimming were worked out from the DNA. The sample data list tens of thousands of clones, and about 85% of these were observed just once. The top ten hold roughly 5.5% of the sample.

Each collaborating institution followed its own protocols to collect whole blood in K2EDTA tubes. For TCRbeta analysis, collaborators shipped samples as frozen whole blood, isolated PBMCs, or DNA extracted from either of those sample types. The sequence derives from an elderly man with acute or convalescent COVID-19. The rearranged chain carries TRBV9 and TRBJ1-1; 7 central bases correspond to TRBD1. Sequencing was performed on peripheral blood. The CDR3 sequence is CASSPRQGRTEAFF. At the DNA level, the sequence is TGTGCCAGCAGCCCCCGACAGGGTAGGACTGAAGCTTTCTTT. Extended through the reference TRBV9 and TRBJ1-1 proteins, this CDR3 yields the full variable domain: DSGVTQTPKHLITATGQRVTLRCSPRSGDLSVYWYQQSLDQGLQFLIQYYNGEERAKGNILERFSAQQFPDLHSELNLSSLELGDSALYFCASSPRQGRTEAFFGQGTRLTVV.